This TCR beta chain came from a study of blood T cell repertoires in COVID-19. Background on the study: Sources were T cells, B-cell-depleted T cells, or PBMCs; the material itself was cDNA or gDNA.

Only in-frame clones appear in the TCRdb table, and some are missing; sequencing was by immunoSEQ multiplex PCR. Counted here are some 120,000 clones, about 81% occurring once; the ten biggest clones make up about 4%. Germline loops: CDR1 SGHDN, CDR2 FVKESK. The CDR3 contains 19 residues. V shed 0 bases and J 0 bases; nucleotides not matched to a gene: 9. The receptor was isolated from a woman aged 45-59 years with acute or convalescent COVID-19. The J gene is TRBJ2-5, the V gene TRBV14; 11 bases line up with TRBD2. Input material: peripheral blood. CDR3 residues: CASSQDILAGAVYQETQYF. The CDR3 bases are TGTGCCAGCAGCCAAGATATACTAGCGGGGGCCGTGTACCAAGAGACCCAGTACTTC.